This T cell receptor (beta chain) was recorded in a study of patients and donors after allogeneic stem cell transplantation. TCRdb used MiXCR to reprocess the RT-PCR reads, holding one entry per CDR3 protein. This table holds about 410,000 distinct CDR3 sequences, roughly 16% found once. Turning to this clonotype: This could be a read error, since a much larger clone is one nucleotide away.

Trimming cost V 6 bases and J 7 bases, with 16 bases left between them. This CDR3 has 14 residues. The genes are TRBV12-3 or TRBV12-4 and TRBJ2-1; the D call may be TRBD1 or TRBD2 (6 bases each). The TCR originated in a human donor who was either an allogeneic HSCT recipient or a stem cell or donor lymphocyte infusion donor (not recorded which). It is not recorded whose cells these are; they may come from a transplant donor. The specimen was blood, either unsorted or a sorted T cell fraction (not recorded which). The CDR3 protein is CASRLGGCINEQFF. The CDR3 DNA reads as TGTGCCAGCAGGCTGGGGGGCTGTATAAATGAGCAGTTCTTC.